These 20 T cell receptor beta chains were sequenced from one sample in a study of shared clonotypes between healthy human individuals. Data came from immunoSEQ multiplex PCR; TCRdb stores just in-frame clones and leaves some out. The table lists under 2,500,000 clones, approximately 94% of them singletons. Sequencing used naive CD4+ T cells sorted from blood. The subset: CD45RA+ positively selected. All receptors come from a man between 18 and 29 years old in good health.

This clone showed up just once. The rearrangement uses TRBV5-8 and TRBJ2-2, with D maybe TRBD1 (6 bases). This CDR3 has 13 amino acids. V dropped 6 bases and J dropped 6 bases, with 12 bases sitting between them. Germline V gene sequence: CDR1 SGHTS, CDR2 YDEGEE. CDR3 DNA: TGTGCCAGCACCCTACAGGGCCCCGGGGAGCTGTTTTTT. This encodes CASTLQGPGELFF.

The chain joins TRBV7-2 to TRBJ1-6; 7 bases agree with TRBD1. Unmatched junction bases numbered 8, after V lost 5 bases and J lost 7 bases. Germline V gene lookup returns CDR1 SGHTA and CDR2 FQGNSA. This CDR3 comprises 15 residues. The CDR3: CASSLSPGQNSPLHF. As DNA, the CDR3 is TGTGCCAGCAGCCTCTCACCGGGACAGAATTCACCCCTCCACTTT.

This chain uses TRBV11-3 with TRBJ2-7; 10 bases fit TRBD1. The ends lost 4 bases at V and 2 bases at J; junction bases unmatched: 2. The CDR3 extends over 14 amino acids. CDR1 and CDR2 (germline): SGHNT, YENEEA. CDR3 protein: CASSSGQGTYEQYF. The CDR3 bases are TGTGCCAGCAGCTCGGGACAGGGGACCTACGAGCAGTACTTC.

The chain uses TRBV5-4 and TRBJ1-3; possible D gene TRBD1, 6 bases. The V end lost 4 bases, the J end lost 0 bases, and 11 bases lay between the germline ends. The CDR3 sequence is 15 residues long. Germline CDR1 reads SGHNT; CDR2 reads YYREEE (reference sequence). The CDR3 spells CASSEGGVSGNTIYF. CDR3 DNA: TGTGCCAGCAGCGAGGGGGGGGTCTCTGGAAACACCATATATTTT. The entire variable domain, with the rest obtained from reference TRBV5-4 and TRBJ1-3, is as follows: ETGVTQSPTHLIKTRGQQVTLRCSSQSGHNTVSWYQQALGQGPQFIFQYYREEENGRGNFPPRFSGLQFPNYSSELNVNALELDDSALYLCASSEGGVSGNTIYFGEGSWLTVV.

In the case of this clone: Its ends do not fully match the called genes, so a read error is possible. The chain couples TRBV28 to TRBJ2-7; either TRBD1 or TRBD2 may fit D (5 bases each). Germline values: CDR1 MDHEN, CDR2 SYDVKM. The CDR3 spans 12 residues. The CDR3 sequence is CASSSGTPHPIF. The CDR3 bases are TGTGCCAGCAGTTCCGGGACGCCTCATCCCATCTTC.

J is TRBJ2-7 and V is TRBV7-8; D ambiguous. The length of the CDR3 is 15 residues. V was pared by 5 bases and J by 0 bases, with 14 bases between. Germline V gives CDR1 SGHVS, CDR2 FQNEAQ. In DNA form, the CDR3 reads TGTGCCAGCAGCCCCCCCGGCGCCTCCTCCTACGAGCAGTACTTC. As protein: CASSPPGASSYEQYF.

The CDR3 nucleotides are TGCGCCAGCAGTGATAATGTTGCCGAGCAGTACTTC. As protein: CASSDNVAEQYF. The chain uses TRBV10-1 and TRBJ2-7, with D uncertain. The CDR3 is 12 amino acids. Per germline, CDR1 WNHNN and CDR2 SYGVQD (reference sequence). V was clipped by 3 bases and J by 6 bases, with 9 bases between them.

The genes are TRBV5-4 and TRBJ2-1; TRBD1 is a possible D gene (5 bases). V was cut by 3 bases and J by 7 bases, with 11 bases left in between. Looked up from germline, CDR1 is SGHNT and CDR2 is YYREEE (reference sequence). This CDR3 contains 13 residues. CDR3 sequence reads: CASSSQKGNEQFF. In DNA form, the CDR3 reads TGTGCCAGCAGCTCACAGAAGGGGAATGAGCAGTTCTTC. The full variable domain, completed using reference TRBV5-4 and TRBJ2-1, is ETGVTQSPTHLIKTRGQQVTLRCSSQSGHNTVSWYQQALGQGPQFIFQYYREEENGRGNFPPRFSGLQFPNYSSELNVNALELDDSALYLCASSSQKGNEQFFGPGTRLTVL.

The chain combines TRBV5-1 with TRBJ1-1; TRBD1 matches at 7 bases. The junction had 6 bases not matched to a gene; V was cut back by 7 bases and J by 3 bases. This CDR3 has 13 residues. Germline V gives CDR1 SGHRS, CDR2 YFSETQ. The CDR3 nucleotides read TGCGCCAGCCGCGGACAGGAGGACACTGAAGCTTTCTTT. It specifies CASRGQEDTEAFF.

The sample holds one count of this clone. The identical CDR3 is also encoded by other nucleotide sequences in the sample. The V and J genes are TRBV30 and TRBJ1-3; the D is unclear. The CDR3 length is 13 residues. With 1 base removed from V and 1 base from J, the gap between germline ends came to 5 bases. Germline loops: CDR1 GTSNPN, CDR2 SVGIG (reference sequence). For the CDR3, the DNA is TGTGCCTGGAGTGCTTCTTCTGGAAACACCATATATTTT. Its translation is CAWSASSGNTIYF.

The chain combines TRBV7-2 with TRBJ2-6; 7 bases align to TRBD2. J lost 0 bases, V lost 2 bases, and 7 bases had no gene match. The CDR3 has 18 residues. In germline, CDR1 is SGHTA, CDR2 FQGNSA. The CDR3 reads CASSLRGRDISGANVLTF. As DNA, the CDR3 is TGTGCCAGCAGCTTACGCGGGAGAGATATCTCTGGGGCCAACGTCCTGACTTTC.

This chain uses TRBV6-6 with TRBJ1-5; D gene uncertain. V was clipped by 0 bases and J by 5 bases, with 5 bases between them. The germline V gene has CDR1 MNHNY and CDR2 SVGAGI (reference sequence). The CDR3 runs to 13 residues. The CDR3 region has the DNA TGTGCCAGCAGTTACTCGGTCGATCAGCCCCAGCATTTT. It is translated as CASSYSVDQPQHF.

The chain employs TRBV7-6 and TRBJ2-7; D remains unclear. This CDR3 contains 14 residues. Deletions cut 6 bases from V and 0 bases from J, with 12 bases between. Germline lookup yields CDR1 SGHVS and CDR2 FNYEAQ. In DNA, the CDR3 is TGTGCCAGCAGTCCTACTCACGGCTCCTACGAGCAGTACTTC. As protein: CASSPTHGSYEQYF.

The chain uses TRBV11-2 and TRBJ2-2, with 8 nucleotides matching TRBD2. The length of the CDR3 is 16 residues. V gave up 3 bases and J gave up 3 bases; unmatched junction bases: 6. CDR1 is SGHAT, CDR2 FQNNGV, per germline. DNA for the CDR3: TGTGCCAGCAGCTTCCCGCTAGCGGGTTACACCGGGGAGCTGTTTTTT. Protein product: CASSFPLAGYTGELFF. Variable domain in full (rest from reference TRBV11-2 and TRBJ2-2): EAGVAQSPRYKIIEKRQSVAFWCNPISGHATLYWYQQILGQGPKLLIQFQNNGVVDDSQLPKDRFSAERLKGVDSTLKIQPAKLEDSAVYLCASSFPLAGYTGELFFGEGSRLTVL.

V gene TRBV27 combines with J gene TRBJ1-2; D gene uncertain. The V end was cut by 3 bases, the J end by 4 bases, with 15 bases between. CDR1 and CDR2 (germline): MNHEY, SMNVEV (reference sequence). This CDR3 has 15 amino acids. The CDR3 region is CASSFRAQLGYGYTF. The DNA of the CDR3 is TGTGCCAGCAGTTTCCGGGCACAGCTAGGCTATGGCTACACCTTC.

The chain recombines TRBV2 with TRBJ2-1; D assignment may be TRBD1 or TRBD2 (5 bases each). The CDR3 is 12 amino acids. Germline-derived CDR1 and CDR2 are SNHLY and FYNNEI. Trimming cost V 6 bases and J 5 bases, with 8 bases left between them. DNA for the CDR3: TGTGCCAGCAGGGGGGAGAACAATGAGCAGTTCTTC. Amino acids: CASRGENNEQFF.

This chain uses TRBV6-6 with TRBJ2-2; 7 bases agree with TRBD1. Germline V lookup: CDR1 MNHNY, CDR2 SVGAGI (reference sequence). The CDR3 is made up of 14 amino acids. V lost 6 bases to trimming and J lost 3 bases; unmatched junction nucleotides: 4. In DNA form, the CDR3 reads TGTGCCAGCAGCTTCCAGGGGGACACCGGGGAGCTGTTTTTT. Translating it yields CASSFQGDTGELFF.

As for this clone: This same CDR3 is encoded by further DNA sequences in the sample. The gene calls are TRBV30 and TRBJ2-3; unclear D gene. Per germline, CDR1 GTSNPN and CDR2 SVGIG (reference sequence). The CDR3 covers 12 residues. The V end lost 1 base, the J end lost 4 bases, and 6 bases lay between the germline ends. The CDR3 protein is CAWSGGADTQYF. CDR3 nucleotides: TGTGCCTGGAGTGGAGGTGCAGATACGCAGTATTTT.

This sequence joins TRBV5-1 and TRBJ1-1; D call uncertain. Trimming took 0 bases from V and 4 from J, leaving 10 bases between them. CDR3 size: 14 residues. Germline CDR1 is SGHRS and CDR2 is YFSETQ. Written as DNA, the CDR3 is TGCGCCAGCAGCTTGGGCAGTTCAGCCACTGAAGCTTTCTTT. Amino acids: CASSLGSSATEAFF.

V and J are TRBV25-1 and TRBJ1-2; the D is unclear. V dropped 4 bases and J dropped 6 bases, with 9 bases sitting between them. The CDR3 extends over 12 amino acids. Germline V gene data show CDR1 as MGHDK and CDR2 as SYGVNS. In DNA, the CDR3 is TGTGCCAGCAGTGTTACGACCAATGGCTACACCTTC. This gives the protein CASSVTTNGYTF.